The source of this T cell receptor beta chain is a study of tissue T cells after allogeneic stem cell transplantation. The V gene's germline CDR1 is SNHLY and CDR2 FYNNEI. This CDR3 has 13 amino acids. Between the trimmed V and J ends, which lost 4 bases and 9 bases, there was a span of 15 bases. Sequencing of TCRbeta CDR3 at survey depth gave sequences and template counts. Sequencing used immunoSEQ multiplex PCR; TCRdb keeps in-frame clones, though not all of them. Altogether some 6,800 clones are present, under 75% being singletons, with the ten largest covering roughly 21%. Study-level points and caveats: TCR repertoires tracked anatomic similarity, regardless of disease or transplant status. Only a limited share of tissue TCRs appeared in blood or spleen.

Non-transplant comparator patients with other cancers had at least five gastrointestinal samples and no known gastrointestinal disease. This clone has a handful of counts. Its antigen is not known. V gene TRBV2 combines with J gene TRBJ1-1; D not resolved. This TCR was sampled from a female donor at least 60 years old with lung cancer. The input for sequencing was duodenum tissue, taken at autopsy. The CDR3 DNA reads TGTGCCAGCAGTGCCGAGAGGGAAGCCCAAGCTTTCTTT. The encoded protein is CASSAEREAQAFF.